This TCR beta chain derives from a study of long-term antiretroviral therapy in people with HIV. Whole-study findings and limits: In samples taken after ART, diversity increased but remained below transplant donor control levels. All time points showed a repertoire dominated by clones expanded before ART.

Germline loops: CDR1 KGHSH, CDR2 LQKENI. Trimming stripped 3 bases from V and 1 base from J, with 12 bases between. This CDR3 has 15 residues. Assay version v3.0 of immunoSEQ was used, and it was run at survey level. The repertoire was sequenced with immunoSEQ multiplex PCR; TCRdb's copy has only in-frame clones and lacks some. Of more than 20,000 clones in the sample, approximately 80% were seen once. This clone was detected a few times. Its antigen remains unknown. The TCR sequence derives from a man between 18 and 29 years old with HIV. This chain links TRBV18 with TRBJ1-1, with no clear D. The sequences come from unsorted PBMCs, collected 0.5 years after starting antiretroviral therapy. The CDR3 coding sequence is TGTGCCAGCTCACCTAAGAGCAGGACGAACACTGAAGCTTTCTTT. Translation: CASSPKSRTNTEAFF.